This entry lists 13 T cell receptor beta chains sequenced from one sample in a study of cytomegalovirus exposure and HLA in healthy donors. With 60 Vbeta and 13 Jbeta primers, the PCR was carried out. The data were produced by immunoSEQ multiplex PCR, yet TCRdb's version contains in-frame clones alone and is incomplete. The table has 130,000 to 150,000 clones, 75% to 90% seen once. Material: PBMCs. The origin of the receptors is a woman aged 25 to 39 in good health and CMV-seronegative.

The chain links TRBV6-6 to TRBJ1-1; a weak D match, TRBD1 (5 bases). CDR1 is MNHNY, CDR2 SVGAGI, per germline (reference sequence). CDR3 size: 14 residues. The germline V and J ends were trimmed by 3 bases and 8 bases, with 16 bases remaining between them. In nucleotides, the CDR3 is TGTGCCAGCAGTTATCCCCAAGACAGTAACGAAGCTTTCTTT. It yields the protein CASSYPQDSNEAFF.

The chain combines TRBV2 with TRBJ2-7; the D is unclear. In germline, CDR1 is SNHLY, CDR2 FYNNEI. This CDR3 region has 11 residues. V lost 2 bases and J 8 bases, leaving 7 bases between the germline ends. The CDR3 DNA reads TGTGCCAGCAGTGAACAGCGAAAGCAGTACTTC. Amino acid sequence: CASSEQRKQYF. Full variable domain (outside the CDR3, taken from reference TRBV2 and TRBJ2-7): EPEVTQTPSHQVTQMGQEVILRCVPISNHLYFYWYRQILGQKVEFLVSFYNNEISEKSEIFDDQFSVERPDGSNFTLKIRSTKLEDSAMYFCASSEQRKQYFGPGTRLTVT.

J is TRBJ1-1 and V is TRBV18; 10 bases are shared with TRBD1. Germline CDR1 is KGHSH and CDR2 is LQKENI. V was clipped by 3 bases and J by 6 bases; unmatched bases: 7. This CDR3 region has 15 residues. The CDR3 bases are TGTGCCAGCTCACCTTCGGGACAGGGGTTCGCTGAAGCTTTCTTT. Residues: CASSPSGQGFAEAFF.

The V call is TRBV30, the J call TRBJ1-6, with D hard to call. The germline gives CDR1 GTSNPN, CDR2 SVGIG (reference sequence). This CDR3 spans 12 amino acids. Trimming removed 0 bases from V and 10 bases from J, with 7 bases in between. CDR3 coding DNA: TGTGCCTGGAGTGTTGGGAGGTCACCCCTCCACTTT. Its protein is CAWSVGRSPLHF.

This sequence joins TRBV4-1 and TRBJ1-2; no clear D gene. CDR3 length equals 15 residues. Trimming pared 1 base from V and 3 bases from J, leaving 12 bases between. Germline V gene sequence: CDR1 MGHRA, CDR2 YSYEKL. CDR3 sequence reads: CASSQGRVRDYGYTF. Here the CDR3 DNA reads TGCGCCAGCAGCCAAGGACGGGTGAGGGACTATGGCTACACCTTC.

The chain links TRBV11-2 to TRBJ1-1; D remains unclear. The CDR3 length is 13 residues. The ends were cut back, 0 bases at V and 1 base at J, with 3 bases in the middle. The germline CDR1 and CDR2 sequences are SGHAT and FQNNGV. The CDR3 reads CASSLERNTEAFF. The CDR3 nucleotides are TGTGCCAGCAGCTTAGAGAGGAACACTGAAGCTTTCTTT. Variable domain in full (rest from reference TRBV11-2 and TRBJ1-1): EAGVAQSPRYKIIEKRQSVAFWCNPISGHATLYWYQQILGQGPKLLIQFQNNGVVDDSQLPKDRFSAERLKGVDSTLKIQPAKLEDSAVYLCASSLERNTEAFFGQGTRLTVV.

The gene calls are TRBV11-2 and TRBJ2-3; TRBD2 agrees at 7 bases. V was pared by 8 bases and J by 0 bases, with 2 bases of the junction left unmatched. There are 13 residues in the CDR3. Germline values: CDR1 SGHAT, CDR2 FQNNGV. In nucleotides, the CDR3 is TGTGCCAGCGGGCGGGGGAGCACAGATACGCAGTATTTT. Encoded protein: CASGRGSTDTQYF. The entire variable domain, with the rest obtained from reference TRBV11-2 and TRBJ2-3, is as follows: EAGVAQSPRYKIIEKRQSVAFWCNPISGHATLYWYQQILGQGPKLLIQFQNNGVVDDSQLPKDRFSAERLKGVDSTLKIQPAKLEDSAVYLCASGRGSTDTQYFGPGTRLTVL.

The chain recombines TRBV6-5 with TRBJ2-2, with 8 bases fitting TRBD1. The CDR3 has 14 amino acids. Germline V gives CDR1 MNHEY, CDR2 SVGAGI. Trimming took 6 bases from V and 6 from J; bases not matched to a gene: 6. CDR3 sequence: CASRVNRGAGELFF. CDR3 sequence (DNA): TGTGCCAGCAGAGTAAACAGGGGGGCCGGGGAGCTGTTTTTT.

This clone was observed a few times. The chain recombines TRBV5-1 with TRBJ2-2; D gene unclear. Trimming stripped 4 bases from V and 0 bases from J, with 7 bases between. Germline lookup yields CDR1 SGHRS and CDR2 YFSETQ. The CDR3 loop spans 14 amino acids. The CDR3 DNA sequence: TGCGCCAGCAGCCCGACTGCGAACACCGGGGAGCTGTTTTTT. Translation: CASSPTANTGELFF.

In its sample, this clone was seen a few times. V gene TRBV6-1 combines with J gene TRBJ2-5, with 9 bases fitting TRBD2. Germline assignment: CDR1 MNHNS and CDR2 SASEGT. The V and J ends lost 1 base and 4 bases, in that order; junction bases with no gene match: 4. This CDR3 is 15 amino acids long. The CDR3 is CASSEVAGGVETQYF. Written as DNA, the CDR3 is TGTGCCAGCAGTGAAGTCGCGGGGGGGGTAGAGACCCAGTACTTC.

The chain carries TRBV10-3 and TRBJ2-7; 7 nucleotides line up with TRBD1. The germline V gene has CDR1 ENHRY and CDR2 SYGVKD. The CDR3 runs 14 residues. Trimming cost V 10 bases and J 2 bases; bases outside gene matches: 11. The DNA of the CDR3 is TGTGCCACCCACCCCGGGACAGCAACCTACGAGCAGTACTTC. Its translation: CATHPGTATYEQYF.

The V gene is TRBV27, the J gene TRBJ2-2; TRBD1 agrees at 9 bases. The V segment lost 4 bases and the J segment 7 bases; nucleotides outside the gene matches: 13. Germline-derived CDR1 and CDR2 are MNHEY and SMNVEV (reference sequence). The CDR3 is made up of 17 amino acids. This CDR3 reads CASSYVWTGVFGGELFF. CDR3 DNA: TGTGCCAGCAGTTATGTTTGGACAGGGGTCTTTGGCGGGGAGCTGTTTTTT.

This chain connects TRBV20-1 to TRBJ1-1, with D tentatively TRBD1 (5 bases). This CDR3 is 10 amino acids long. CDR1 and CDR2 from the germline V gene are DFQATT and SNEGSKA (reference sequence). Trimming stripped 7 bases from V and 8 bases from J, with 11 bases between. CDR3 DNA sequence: TGCAGTGTAACCGGGGGGGAAGCTTTCTTT. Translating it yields CSVTGGEAFF.